This T cell receptor beta chain was found in a study of tumor-infiltrating lymphocytes in glioblastoma multiforme. Study conclusions and caveats: T cells were not sorted into functional subsets. TCR plus mutation findings rest on a single glioblastoma patient. RNA-based TCR sequencing may distort clone frequencies, since cells carry unequal TCR transcript numbers.

As to this clonotype: Antigen: not known.

This CDR3 spans 17 amino acids. V lost 7 bases and J lost 6, with 22 bases in between. Germline V lookup: CDR1 MNHNY, CDR2 SVGAGI (reference sequence). Three nested ARM-PCR rounds with V-beta and C-beta primers built TCRB libraries. No unique molecular identifiers were described for these TCRB libraries. MiXCR was run by TCRdb on the multiplex PCR reads, yielding one entry per CDR3 protein. There are more than 13,000 distinct CDR3 sequences in the sample; roughly 71% occur only once, and 49% lies in the top ten. Sequencing used brain tumor tissue. The receptor comes from a male donor with glioblastoma. This chain uses TRBV6-6 with TRBJ1-6; maybe TRBD1 (5 bases). The CDR3 region is CASTSDPKPGFNSPLHF. DNA for the CDR3: TGTGCCAGCACTTCAGACCCGAAGCCAGGGTTTAATTCACCCCTCCACTTT.